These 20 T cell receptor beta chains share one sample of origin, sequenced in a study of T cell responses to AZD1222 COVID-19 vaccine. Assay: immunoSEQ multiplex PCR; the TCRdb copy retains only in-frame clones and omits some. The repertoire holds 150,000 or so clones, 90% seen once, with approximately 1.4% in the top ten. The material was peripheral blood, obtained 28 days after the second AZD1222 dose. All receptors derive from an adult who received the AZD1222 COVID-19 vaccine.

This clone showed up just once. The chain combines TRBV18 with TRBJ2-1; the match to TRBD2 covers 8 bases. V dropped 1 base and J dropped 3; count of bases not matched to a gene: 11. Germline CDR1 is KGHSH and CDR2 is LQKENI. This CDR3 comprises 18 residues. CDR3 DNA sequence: TGTGCCAGCTCACCACTGGGGACCGGGACTAGGGGCTACAATGAGCAGTTCTTC. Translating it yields CASSPLGTGTRGYNEQFF.

CDR3 in amino acids: CASSFSGTSGYTGELFF. CDR3 nucleotide sequence: TGTGCCAGCAGCTTTAGTGGAACTAGCGGGTATACCGGGGAGCTGTTTTTT. The genes are TRBV7-2 and TRBJ2-2; TRBD2 agrees at 9 bases. Germline CDR1 reads SGHTA; CDR2 reads FQGNSA. The V gene end was trimmed by 3 bases and the J gene end by 5 bases; junction bases not matched to a gene: 10. This CDR3 is 17 amino acids long.

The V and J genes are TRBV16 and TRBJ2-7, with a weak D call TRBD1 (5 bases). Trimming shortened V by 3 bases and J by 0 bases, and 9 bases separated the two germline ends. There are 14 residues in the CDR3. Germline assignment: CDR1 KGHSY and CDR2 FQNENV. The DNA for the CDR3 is TGTGCCAGCAGCCATAGACAGAACTCCTACGAGCAGTACTTC. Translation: CASSHRQNSYEQYF.

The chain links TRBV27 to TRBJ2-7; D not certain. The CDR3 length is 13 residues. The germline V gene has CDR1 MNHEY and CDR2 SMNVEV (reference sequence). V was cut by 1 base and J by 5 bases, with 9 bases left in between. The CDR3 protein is CASSLYKSDEQYF. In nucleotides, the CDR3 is TGTGCCAGCAGTTTATATAAGTCCGACGAGCAGTACTTC.

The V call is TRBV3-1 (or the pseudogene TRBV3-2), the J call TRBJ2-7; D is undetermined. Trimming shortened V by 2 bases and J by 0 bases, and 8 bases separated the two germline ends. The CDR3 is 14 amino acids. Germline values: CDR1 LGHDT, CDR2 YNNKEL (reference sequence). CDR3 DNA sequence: TGTGCCAGCAGCCAATGGGGTCCCTCCTACGAGCAGTACTTC. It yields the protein CASSQWGPSYEQYF.

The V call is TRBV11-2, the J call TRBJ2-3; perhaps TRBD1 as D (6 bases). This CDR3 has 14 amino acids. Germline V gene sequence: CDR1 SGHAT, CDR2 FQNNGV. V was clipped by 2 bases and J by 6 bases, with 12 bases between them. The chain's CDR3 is CASSLQGFVDTQYF. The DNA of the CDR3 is TGTGCCAGCAGCTTACAGGGGTTTGTGGATACGCAGTATTTT.

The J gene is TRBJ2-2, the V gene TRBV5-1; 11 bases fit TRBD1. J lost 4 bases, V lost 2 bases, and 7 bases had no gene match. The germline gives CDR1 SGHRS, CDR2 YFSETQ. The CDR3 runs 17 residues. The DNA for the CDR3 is TGCGCCAGCAGCTTTGCCGGGACAGGGGGGCCCACCGGGGAGCTGTTTTTT. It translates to CASSFAGTGGPTGELFF. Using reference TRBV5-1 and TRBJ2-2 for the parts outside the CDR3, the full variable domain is KAGVTQTPRYLIKTRGQQVTLSCSPISGHRSVSWYQQTPGQGLQFLFEYFSETQRNKGNFPGRFSGRQFSNSRSEMNVSTLELGDSALYLCASSFAGTGGPTGELFFGEGSRLTVL.

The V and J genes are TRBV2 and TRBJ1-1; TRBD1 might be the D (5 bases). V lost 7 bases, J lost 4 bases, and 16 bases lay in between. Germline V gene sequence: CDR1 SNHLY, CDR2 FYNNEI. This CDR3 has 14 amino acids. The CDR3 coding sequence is TGTGCCAGCATCCCCCTGGGGCGGCTCACTGAAGCTTTCTTT. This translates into CASIPLGRLTEAFF.

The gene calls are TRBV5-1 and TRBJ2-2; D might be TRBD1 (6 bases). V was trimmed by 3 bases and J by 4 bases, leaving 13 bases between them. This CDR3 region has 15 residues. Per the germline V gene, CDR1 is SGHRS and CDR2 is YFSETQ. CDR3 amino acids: CASSSNRVGTGELFF. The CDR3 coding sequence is TGCGCCAGCAGCTCGAACAGGGTTGGCACCGGGGAGCTGTTTTTT.

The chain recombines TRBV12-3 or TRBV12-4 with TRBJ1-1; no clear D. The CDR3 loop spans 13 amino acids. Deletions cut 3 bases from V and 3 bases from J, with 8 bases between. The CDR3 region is CASSFQVDTEAFF. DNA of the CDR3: TGTGCCAGCAGTTTCCAGGTAGACACTGAAGCTTTCTTT.

CDR3 coding DNA: TGTGCCAGTAGTATGTCCGTGGCAGATACGCAGTATTTT. Protein sequence: CASSMSVADTQYF. The J gene is TRBJ2-3, the V gene TRBV19; the D is unclear. The CDR3 consists of 13 residues. Germline CDR1 and CDR2: LNHDA and SQIVND (reference sequence). V gave up 3 bases and J gave up 4 bases, with 8 bases separating them.

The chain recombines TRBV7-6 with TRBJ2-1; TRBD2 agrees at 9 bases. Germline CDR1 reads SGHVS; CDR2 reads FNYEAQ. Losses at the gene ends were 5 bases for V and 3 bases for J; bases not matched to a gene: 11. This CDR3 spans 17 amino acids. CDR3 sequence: CASSLRSSGAGYNEQFF. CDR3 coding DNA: TGTGCCAGCAGCCTACGGTCTAGCGGGGCGGGCTACAATGAGCAGTTCTTC.

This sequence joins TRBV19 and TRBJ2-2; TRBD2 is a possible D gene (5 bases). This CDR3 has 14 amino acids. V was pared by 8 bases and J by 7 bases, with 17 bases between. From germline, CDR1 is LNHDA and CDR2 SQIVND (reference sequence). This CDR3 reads CASREHNPVGELFF. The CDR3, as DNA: TGTGCCAGTCGGGAACACAATCCCGTCGGGGAGCTGTTTTTT.

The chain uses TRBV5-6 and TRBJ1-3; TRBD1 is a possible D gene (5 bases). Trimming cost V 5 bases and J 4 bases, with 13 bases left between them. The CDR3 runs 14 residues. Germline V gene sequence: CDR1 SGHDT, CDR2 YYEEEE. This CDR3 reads CASRYRRGGNTIYF. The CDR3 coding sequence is TGTGCCAGCAGGTACCGAAGGGGAGGAAACACCATATATTTT.

This chain's CDR3 is CATSDSPATSGASYNEQFF. CDR3 coding DNA: TGTGCCACCAGTGATTCCCCCGCGACTAGCGGGGCCTCCTACAATGAGCAGTTCTTC. The chain is built from TRBV24-1 and TRBJ2-1; TRBD2 matches at 11 bases. Germline-derived CDR1 and CDR2 are KGHDR and SFDVKD. This CDR3 region has 19 residues. The junction had 8 bases not matched to a gene; V was cut back by 2 bases and J by 0 bases.

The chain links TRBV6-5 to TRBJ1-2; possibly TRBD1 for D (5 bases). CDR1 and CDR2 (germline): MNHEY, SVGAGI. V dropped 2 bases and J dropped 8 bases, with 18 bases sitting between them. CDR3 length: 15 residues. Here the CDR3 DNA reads TGTGCCAGCAGTTACCAACCTACAGGTTCTCCGGGCTACACCTTC. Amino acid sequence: CASSYQPTGSPGYTF.

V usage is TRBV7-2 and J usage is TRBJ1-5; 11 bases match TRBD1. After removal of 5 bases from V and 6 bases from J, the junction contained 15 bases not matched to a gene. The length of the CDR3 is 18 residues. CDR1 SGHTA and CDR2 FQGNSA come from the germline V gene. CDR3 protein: CASSPNSGTGGAAQPQHF. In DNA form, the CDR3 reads TGTGCCAGCAGCCCAAATTCCGGGACAGGGGGTGCGGCTCAGCCCCAGCATTTT.

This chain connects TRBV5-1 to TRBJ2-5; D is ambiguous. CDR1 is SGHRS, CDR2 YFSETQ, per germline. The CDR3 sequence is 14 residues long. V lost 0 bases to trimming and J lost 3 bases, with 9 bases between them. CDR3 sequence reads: CASSLESTEETQYF. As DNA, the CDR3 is TGCGCCAGCAGCTTGGAGTCCACGGAAGAGACCCAGTACTTC.

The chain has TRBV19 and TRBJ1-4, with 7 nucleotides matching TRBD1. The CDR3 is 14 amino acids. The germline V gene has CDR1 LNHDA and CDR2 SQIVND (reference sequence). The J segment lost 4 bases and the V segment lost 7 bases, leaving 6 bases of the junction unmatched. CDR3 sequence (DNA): TGTGCCAGTACCGGGACAGCTTTTAATGAAAAACTGTTTTTT. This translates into CASTGTAFNEKLFF.

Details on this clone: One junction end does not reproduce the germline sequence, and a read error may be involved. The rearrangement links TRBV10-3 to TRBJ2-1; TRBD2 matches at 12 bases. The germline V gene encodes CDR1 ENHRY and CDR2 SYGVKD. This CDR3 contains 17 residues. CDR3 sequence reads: CAISELTRLTSGGAEVF. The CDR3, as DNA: TGTGCCATCAGTGAGTTAACCAGGTTGACTAGCGGGGGAGCCGAGGTCTTC.